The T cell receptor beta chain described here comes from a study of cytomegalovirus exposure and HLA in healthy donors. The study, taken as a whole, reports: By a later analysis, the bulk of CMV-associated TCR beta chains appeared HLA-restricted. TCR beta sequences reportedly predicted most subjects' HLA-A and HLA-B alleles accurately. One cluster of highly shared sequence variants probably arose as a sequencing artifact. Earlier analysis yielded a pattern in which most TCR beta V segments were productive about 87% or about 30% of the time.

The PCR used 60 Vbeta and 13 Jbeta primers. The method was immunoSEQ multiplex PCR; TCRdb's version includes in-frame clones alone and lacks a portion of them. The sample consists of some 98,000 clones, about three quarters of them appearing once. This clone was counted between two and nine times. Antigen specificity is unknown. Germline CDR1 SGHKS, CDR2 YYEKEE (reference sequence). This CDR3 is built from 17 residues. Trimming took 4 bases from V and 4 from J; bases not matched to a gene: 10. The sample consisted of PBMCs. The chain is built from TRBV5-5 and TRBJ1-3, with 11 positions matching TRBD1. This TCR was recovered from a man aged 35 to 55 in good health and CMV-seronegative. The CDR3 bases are TGTGCCAGCAGCCCCGGACAGGGGGCGTTCTTAGGAAACACCATATATTTT. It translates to CASSPGQGAFLGNTIYF.